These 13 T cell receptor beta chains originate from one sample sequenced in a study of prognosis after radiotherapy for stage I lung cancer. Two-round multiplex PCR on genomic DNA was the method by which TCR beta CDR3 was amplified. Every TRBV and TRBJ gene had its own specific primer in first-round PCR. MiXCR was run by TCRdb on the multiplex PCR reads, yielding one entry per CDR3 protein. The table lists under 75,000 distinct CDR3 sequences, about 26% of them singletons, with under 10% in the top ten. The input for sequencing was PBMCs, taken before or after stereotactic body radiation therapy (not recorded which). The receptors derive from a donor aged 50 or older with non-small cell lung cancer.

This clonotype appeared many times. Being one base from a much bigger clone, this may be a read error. CDR3 in amino acids: CSARAGGSSCNEQFF. As DNA, the CDR3 is TGCAGTGCTAGAGCCGGGGGGAGCTCCTGCAATGAGCAGTTCTTC. The chain links TRBV20-1 to TRBJ2-1; 7 bases agree with TRBD2. This CDR3 contains 15 residues. Germline V gene lookup returns CDR1 DFQATT and CDR2 SNEGSKA (reference sequence).

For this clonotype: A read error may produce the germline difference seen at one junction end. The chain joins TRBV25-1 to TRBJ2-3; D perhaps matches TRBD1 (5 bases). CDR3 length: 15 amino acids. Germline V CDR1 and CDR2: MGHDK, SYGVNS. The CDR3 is CASSPKGMSTDTQSF. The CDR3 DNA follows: TGTGCCAGCAGCCCGAAGGGGATGAGCACAGATACGCAGAGTTTT.

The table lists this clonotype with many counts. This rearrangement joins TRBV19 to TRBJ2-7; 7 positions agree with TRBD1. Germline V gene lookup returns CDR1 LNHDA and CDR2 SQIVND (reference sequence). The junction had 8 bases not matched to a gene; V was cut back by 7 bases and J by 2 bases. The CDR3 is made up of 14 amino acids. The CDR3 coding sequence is TGTGCCAGTACACGGTCGGACAGGCCCTACGAGCAGTACTTC. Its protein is CASTRSDRPYEQYF.

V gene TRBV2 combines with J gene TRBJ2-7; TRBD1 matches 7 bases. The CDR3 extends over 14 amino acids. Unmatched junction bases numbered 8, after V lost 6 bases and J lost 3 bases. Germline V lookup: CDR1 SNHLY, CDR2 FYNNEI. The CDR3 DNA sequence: TGTGCCAGCAGCGGACAGGATAGGAACTACGAGCAGTACTTC. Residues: CASSGQDRNYEQYF.

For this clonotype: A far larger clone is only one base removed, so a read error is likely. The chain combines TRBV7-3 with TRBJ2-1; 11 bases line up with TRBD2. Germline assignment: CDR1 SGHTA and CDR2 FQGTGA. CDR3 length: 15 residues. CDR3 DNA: TGTGCTAGCAGCCGTTTAGCGGGGGGGCCAAGTGAGCAGTTCTTC. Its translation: CASSRLAGGPSEQFF.

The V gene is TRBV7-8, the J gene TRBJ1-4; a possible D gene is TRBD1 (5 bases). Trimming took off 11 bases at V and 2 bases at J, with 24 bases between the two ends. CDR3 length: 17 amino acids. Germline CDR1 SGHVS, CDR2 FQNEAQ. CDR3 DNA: TGTGCCTTACGCGGGGCGGTGGCACCCACCACTAATGAAAAACTGTTTTTT. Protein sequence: CALRGAVAPTTNEKLFF.

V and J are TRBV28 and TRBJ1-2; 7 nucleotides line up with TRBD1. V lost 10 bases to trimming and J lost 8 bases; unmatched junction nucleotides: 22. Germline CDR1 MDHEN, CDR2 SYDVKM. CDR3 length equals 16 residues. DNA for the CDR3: TGTGCCATCAGCGCCCCCGGGACAGATCTGAGGGCAGGCTACACCTTC. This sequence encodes CAISAPGTDLRAGYTF.

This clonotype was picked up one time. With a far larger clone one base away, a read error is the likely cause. CDR3 sequence (DNA): TGTGCCAGCAGTGAAGCGGGGCCCTACAATGAGCAGTTCTTC. It specifies CASSEAGPYNEQFF. V and J are TRBV6-1 and TRBJ2-1; TRBD1 might be the D (5 bases). V lost 0 bases and J lost 2, with 5 bases in between. The germline V gene encodes CDR1 MNHNS and CDR2 SASEGT. The CDR3 is made up of 14 amino acids.

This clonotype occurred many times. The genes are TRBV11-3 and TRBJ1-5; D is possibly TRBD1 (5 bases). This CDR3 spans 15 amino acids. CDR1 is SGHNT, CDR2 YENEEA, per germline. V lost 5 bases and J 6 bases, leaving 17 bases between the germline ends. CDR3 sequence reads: CASSQGVSGGQPQHF. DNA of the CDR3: TGTGCCAGCAGCCAGGGAGTATCAGGCGGTCAGCCCCAGCATTTT.

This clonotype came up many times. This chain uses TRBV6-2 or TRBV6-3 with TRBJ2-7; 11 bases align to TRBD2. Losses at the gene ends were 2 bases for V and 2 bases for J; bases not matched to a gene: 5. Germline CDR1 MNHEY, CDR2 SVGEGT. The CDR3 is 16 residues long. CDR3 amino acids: CASSYPTSGVTYEQYF. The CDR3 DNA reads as TGTGCCAGCAGTTACCCGACTAGCGGGGTTACCTACGAGCAGTACTTC.

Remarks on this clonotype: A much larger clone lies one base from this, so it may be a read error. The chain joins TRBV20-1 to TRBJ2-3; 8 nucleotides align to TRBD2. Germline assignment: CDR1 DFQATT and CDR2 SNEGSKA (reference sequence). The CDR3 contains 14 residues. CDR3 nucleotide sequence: TGCAGTGCTCCCCGGGGGGGGAGCACAAATACGCAGTATTTT. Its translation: CSAPRGGSTNTQYF.

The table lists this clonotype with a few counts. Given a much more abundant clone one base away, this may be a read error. The DNA for the CDR3 is TGTGCCAGCAGGGGGACATCTCAAGGGACTGAAGCTTTCTTT. This gives the protein CASRGTSQGTEAFF. The V and J genes are TRBV12-3 or TRBV12-4 and TRBJ1-1, with D possibly matching TRBD1 (6 bases). The CDR3 consists of 14 residues. The V end was cut by 6 bases, the J end by 5 bases, with 16 bases between.

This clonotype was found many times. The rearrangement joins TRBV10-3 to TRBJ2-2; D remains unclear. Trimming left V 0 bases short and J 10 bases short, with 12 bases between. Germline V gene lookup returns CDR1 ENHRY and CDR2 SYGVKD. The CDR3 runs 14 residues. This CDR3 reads CAISESAGREELFF. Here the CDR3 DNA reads TGTGCCATCAGTGAGTCGGCAGGCCGTGAGGAGCTGTTTTTT.